This is a list of T cell receptor beta chains from one sample in a study of blood T cell repertoires in COVID-19. The table came from immunoSEQ multiplex PCR; TCRdb's copy has only in-frame clones and leaves some out. The sample contains around 150,000 clones, roughly 90% of which appear only once. The sequenced sample was PBMCs or T cells enriched from blood (not recorded which). The receptors here all came from a woman aged 45 to 65 who had recovered from COVID-19. Each CDR3 is given with its conserved first and last residue. The order of the fields is V gene, D gene, J gene, clone size, CDR3 protein, CDR3 DNA. D genes are given only for firm matches. A row's size may be missing; if present it is once, few, many or a size class.

V: TRBV27
D: TRBD1
J: TRBJ1-1
size: NA
CDR3: CASSPYRGLSSTEAFF
DNA: TGTGCCAGCAGCCCCTACAGGGGGCTCTCCAGCACTGAAGCTTTCTTT

V: TRBV27
D: NA
J: TRBJ2-1
size: NA
CDR3: CASSLGYRASPYNEQFF
DNA: TGTGCCAGCAGTTTAGGGTACAGGGCCTCTCCTTACAATGAGCAGTTCTTC

V: TRBV19
D: TRBD1
J: TRBJ1-2
size: once
CDR3: CASTPLPGTGHIDYTF
DNA: TGTGCCAGTACCCCCCTCCCGGGGACAGGCCACATTGACTACACCTTC

V: TRBV6-5
D: NA
J: TRBJ1-2
size: NA
CDR3: CASSYSGHIYGYTF
DNA: TGTGCCAGCAGTTACTCGGGACACATCTATGGCTACACCTTC

V: TRBV5-4
D: NA
J: TRBJ2-1
size: NA
CDR3: CASSPRGLYNEQFF
DNA: TGTGCCAGCAGCCCGCGGGGGCTCTACAATGAGCAGTTCTTC

V: TRBV7-9
D: TRBD1
J: TRBJ1-2
size: NA
CDR3: CASSPDRVNYGYTF
DNA: TGTGCCAGCAGCCCGGACAGGGTGAACTATGGCTACACCTTC

V: TRBV25-1
D: NA
J: TRBJ1-6
size: NA
CDR3: CASKEGDSPLHF
DNA: TGTGCCAGCAAGGAAGGGGATTCACCCCTCCACTTT

V: TRBV4-1
D: TRBD2
J: TRBJ2-7
size: NA
CDR3: CASSSTSGSMSYEQYF
DNA: TGCGCCAGCAGCTCGACTAGCGGTTCCATGTCCTACGAGCAGTACTTC

V: TRBV4-1
D: TRBD1
J: TRBJ1-2
size: NA
CDR3: CASSHIGQASGYTF
DNA: TGCGCCAGCAGCCATATTGGACAGGCAAGTGGCTACACCTTC

V: TRBV24-1
D: NA
J: TRBJ2-2
size: NA
CDR3: CATSFTSGELFF
DNA: TGTGCCACCAGTTTTACTAGCGGGGAGCTGTTTTTT

V: TRBV9
D: NA
J: TRBJ2-1
size: NA
CDR3: CASSGAASYNEQFF
DNA: TGTGCCAGCAGCGGGGCCGCGTCCTACAATGAGCAGTTCTTC

V: TRBV5-1
D: TRBD2
J: TRBJ2-7
size: NA
CDR3: CASTAGGARREQYF
DNA: TGCGCCAGCACGGCGGGAGGGGCGCGTCGAGAGCAGTACTTC

V: TRBV7-3
D: NA
J: TRBJ1-2
size: NA
CDR3: CASSLVQGSVYGYTF
DNA: TGTGCCAGCAGCTTAGTGCAGGGAAGTGTCTATGGCTACACCTTC

V: TRBV7-2
D: TRBD1
J: TRBJ1-2
size: NA
CDR3: CASSPAGQGSGYTF
DNA: TGTGCCAGCAGCCCCGCGGGACAGGGGAGTGGCTACACCTTC

V: TRBV7-9
D: TRBD2
J: TRBJ2-2
size: NA
CDR3: CASSLVALAGGLNTGELFF
DNA: TGTGCCAGCAGCTTAGTTGCACTAGCGGGGGGCCTGAACACCGGGGAGCTGTTTTTT

V: TRBV5-4
D: TRBD2
J: TRBJ2-2
size: NA
CDR3: CASARGKAGVPPNTGELFF
DNA: TGTGCCAGCGCCCGAGGGAAAGCGGGGGTTCCACCTAACACCGGGGAGCTGTTTTTT

V: TRBV7-3
D: NA
J: TRBJ2-7
size: NA
CDR3: CASSLGGGYEQYF
DNA: TGTGCCAGCAGCTTAGGAGGCGGGTACGAGCAGTACTTC

V: TRBV4-2
D: NA
J: TRBJ1-1
size: few
CDR3: CASSLGGDRNTEAFF
DNA: TGTGCCAGCAGCCTGGGCGGAGACAGGAACACTGAAGCTTTCTTT

V: TRBV4-3
D: TRBD1
J: TRBJ1-2
size: NA
CDR3: CASSQTDRALLAGGYTF
DNA: TGCGCCAGCAGCCAGACCGACAGGGCTCTGCTTGCAGGTGGCTACACCTTC

V: TRBV2
D: NA
J: TRBJ2-7
size: NA
CDR3: CASSGGEVREQYF
DNA: TGTGCCAGCAGTGGAGGAGAGGTTAGGGAGCAGTACTTC

V: TRBV4-3
D: NA
J: TRBJ2-3
size: NA
CDR3: CASSQDKRGTDTQYF
DNA: TGCGCCAGCAGCCAAGACAAGCGGGGCACAGATACGCAGTATTTT

V: TRBV29-1
D: NA
J: TRBJ2-1
size: NA
CDR3: CSVLAGTLYNEQFF
DNA: TGCAGCGTTTTAGCCGGGACACTGTACAATGAGCAGTTCTTC

V: TRBV27
D: NA
J: TRBJ1-2
size: once
CDR3: CATKGGENYGYTF
DNA: TGTGCCACTAAAGGGGGGGAGAACTATGGCTACACCTTC

V: TRBV9
D: NA
J: TRBJ1-5
size: NA
CDR3: CASRPPGGIGSNQPQHF
DNA: TGTGCCAGCAGGCCCCCCGGGGGAATAGGAAGCAATCAGCCCCAGCATTTT

V: TRBV29-1
D: TRBD1
J: TRBJ1-1
size: NA
CDR3: CSVQTGGRTEAFF
DNA: TGCAGCGTCCAAACAGGGGGACGGACTGAAGCTTTCTTT

V: TRBV30
D: TRBD2
J: TRBJ2-3
size: NA
CDR3: CAWSVPSGGRGDTQYF
DNA: TGTGCCTGGAGTGTACCCAGCGGGGGGCGGGGAGATACGCAGTATTTT

V: TRBV7-9
D: NA
J: TRBJ1-4
size: NA
CDR3: CASSLATGGEKLFF
DNA: TGTGCCAGCAGCTTGGCAACCGGAGGAGAAAAACTGTTTTTT

V: TRBV7-3
D: TRBD2
J: TRBJ2-5
size: NA
CDR3: CASSLGTSGGETQYF
DNA: TGTGCCAGCAGCTTAGGGACTAGCGGGGGAGAGACCCAGTACTTC

V: TRBV28
D: TRBD2
J: TRBJ2-1
size: NA
CDR3: CASSSPRTSGVDEQFF
DNA: TGTGCCAGCAGTTCCCCTCGGACTAGCGGGGTGGATGAGCAGTTCTTC

V: TRBV6-4
D: TRBD2
J: TRBJ2-3
size: NA
CDR3: CASSDSLAGADTQYF
DNA: TGTGCCAGCAGTGACTCCCTAGCGGGGGCAGATACGCAGTATTTT

V: TRBV7-8
D: NA
J: TRBJ1-2
size: NA
CDR3: CASSPIKGVYYGYTF
DNA: TGTGCCAGCAGCCCCATCAAGGGGGTATACTATGGCTACACCTTC

V: TRBV30
D: NA
J: TRBJ2-7
size: NA
CDR3: CAWSLETRGEQYF
DNA: TGTGCCTGGAGTTTGGAGACAAGGGGCGAGCAGTACTTC

V: TRBV9
D: TRBD1
J: TRBJ2-2
size: NA
CDR3: CASSAPGQGGTGELFF
DNA: TGTGCCAGCAGCGCTCCGGGACAGGGGGGCACCGGGGAGCTGTTTTTT

V: TRBV9
D: NA
J: TRBJ2-1
size: NA
CDR3: CASSVADEQFF
DNA: TGTGCCAGCAGCGTAGCGGATGAGCAGTTCTTC

V: TRBV7-8
D: TRBD1
J: TRBJ2-7
size: once
CDR3: CASSRGQNYEQYF
DNA: TGTGCCAGCAGCCGGGGACAGAACTACGAGCAGTACTTC

V: TRBV18
D: NA
J: TRBJ1-1
size: NA
CDR3: CASSPTGNTEAFF
DNA: TGTGCCAGCTCACCAACAGGGAACACTGAAGCTTTCTTT

V: TRBV30
D: TRBD2
J: TRBJ2-1
size: NA
CDR3: CAWSGLAGSLNEQFF
DNA: TGTGCCTGGAGTGGACTAGCGGGGTCTTTGAATGAGCAGTTCTTC

V: TRBV27
D: NA
J: TRBJ1-4
size: NA
CDR3: CASTPRHKGGKLFF
DNA: TGTGCCAGCACCCCCAGGCATAAAGGGGGAAAACTGTTTTTT

V: TRBV7-2
D: NA
J: TRBJ1-2
size: few
CDR3: CASSIPGVSAGYTF
DNA: TGTGCCAGCAGCATTCCAGGGGTCTCCGCTGGCTACACCTTC

V: TRBV4-1
D: TRBD2
J: TRBJ2-7
size: NA
CDR3: CASSRELAVKSYEQYF
DNA: TGCGCCAGCAGCCGAGAACTAGCGGTAAAGTCCTACGAGCAGTACTTC

V: TRBV29-1
D: NA
J: TRBJ1-2
size: once
CDR3: CSVEGQVSYGYTF
DNA: TGCAGCGTTGAAGGGCAGGTGAGCTATGGCTACACCTTC

V: TRBV24-1
D: TRBD1
J: TRBJ1-6
size: NA
CDR3: CATSDLHSRGHLGSPLHF
DNA: TGTGCCACCAGTGATTTGCACAGCAGGGGGCATCTAGGTTCACCCCTCCACTTT